This TCR beta chain comes out of a study of blood T cell repertoires in COVID-19. Study-level information: Whether acute or convalescent, the COVID-19 samples came from the United States, Italy and Spain.

In germline, CDR1 is LNHNV, CDR2 YYDKDF (reference sequence). V dropped 3 bases and J dropped 8; count of bases not matched to a gene: 15. The CDR3 spans 16 residues. TCRdb keeps only in-frame clones here, not all; method: immunoSEQ multiplex PCR. The table has 250,000 to 300,000 clones, roughly 88% seen once. This clone showed up just a few times. The chain joins TRBV15 to TRBJ1-2; 7 bases map to TRBD1. Sequenced material: peripheral blood. The origin of this receptor is a woman between 65 and 79 years old with acute or convalescent COVID-19. This chain's CDR3 is CATSRTGIPPARGYTF. CDR3 in DNA: TGTGCCACCAGCAGGACAGGGATCCCTCCTGCGCGGGGCTACACCTTC.